The sequence of this T cell receptor (beta chain) was determined in a study of vaccination and CD4 T cells after COVID-19. The wider study: Samples taken post-COVID came a median around 96 days after diagnosis, ranging from 35 to 161. Control cultures used a CEFX viral epitope pool, an HIV-1 Nef peptide pool, or no peptide. From HCoV-229E, HCoV-OC43, HCoV-NL63 and SARS-CoV-2, overlapping spike peptides were used to stimulate the cells.

With respect to this clonotype: As yet, its antigen is unknown.

Treatment given: approximately 9-day PBMC culture with coronavirus spike peptide pools or control peptides (ViraFEST assay). The unexposed donor gave CD4+ T cells before the COVID-19 pandemic (2011-2018). About 2.1 million PBMCs were grown per well alongside 9 to 10 IU/ml IL-2 and approximately 9.8 ug/ml peptide pools. At the Johns Hopkins FTIC core, DNA taken from cultured CD4+ T cells was sequenced by way of the Oncomine TCR Beta short-read assay. TCRdb called the PCR reads again in MiXCR, with one record for every CDR3 protein. This table holds roughly 7,200 distinct CDR3 sequences, 35% found once. Germline assignment: CDR1 DFQATT and CDR2 SNEGSKA (reference sequence). V gave up 0 bases and J gave up 1 base, with 7 bases separating them. The CDR3 is 14 residues long.

The sample consisted of CD4+ T cells from blood, cultured in vitro. This receptor was identified in a human donor in good health. This chain joins TRBV20-1 and TRBJ1-3; D remains unclear. This CDR3 is CSARDPSSGNTIYF. In DNA form, the CDR3 reads TGCAGTGCTAGAGACCCGAGTTCTGGAAACACCATATATTTT.